This TCR beta chain was sequenced for a study of Graves' ophthalmopathy and Graves' hyperthyroidism. The V segment lost 8 bases and the J segment 7 bases; nucleotides outside the gene matches: 12. The V gene's germline CDR1 is SQVTM and CDR2 ANQGSEA. The CDR3 is 13 residues long. RNA transcripts yielded amplified TCR beta CDR3 regions. The workflow started with a first-round RT-PCR run with HTBI primers and then moved on to a second-round multiplex PCR. From the multiplex PCR reads, TCRdb called clonotypes with MiXCR, one entry per CDR3 protein. The sample records 680,000 or so distinct CDR3 sequences, 20% to 25% being singletons. This clonotype occurred many times.

This chain links TRBV29-1 with TRBJ2-5, with 8 bases matching TRBD1. The sequencing sample was made of peripheral blood. The source of this sequence is a woman aged 18-30 years with stable Graves' hyperthyroidism. Some clones in this sample may be carry-over from other donors' samples. CDR3 DNA sequence: TGCAGCTTACTGACAGGGGAGAGGGTGACCCAGTACTTC. This translates into CSLLTGERVTQYF.